Described below is a single TCR beta chain sequence and its context. A few counts support this clone. Its antigen specificity is not known. It has no much larger one-base neighbor in the sample; base qualities were not kept. The immunoSEQ Assay, a bias-controlled multiplex PCR, was used to amplify TCRbeta CDR3 regions from genomic DNA. Per the source publication's procedure: The number of nucleated cells in each sample was estimated from the amplification of reference gene primers within the assay. To quantify the absolute abundance of each unique TCRbeta CDR3 rearrangement, sequence reads were collapsed and filtered. For each sample, productive Simpson clonality was calculated as the square root of Simpson's diversity index across productive rearrangements. What TCRdb holds here is the immuneACCESS table cut down to in-frame rearrangements. Part of the clones is not present; checked against another copy, under half of the missing clones reflect an unresolved V gene, and the others are unexplained. V, J and clone size are those of that table, while D and trimming were read from the DNA. The sample data list around 170,000 clones, and roughly 90% of these were observed just once. In total, the top ten clones hold around 0.53% of the sample.

There are 13 amino acids in the CDR3, from cysteine to phenylalanine inclusive. Of all the DNA, just the CDR3 is kept, 39 bases in frame from base 1. Per the germline V gene, LGHNA is the CDR1 and YSLEER is the CDR2. V is reduced by 3 bases and J by 7 bases, leaving a spacing of 10 bases between them. Collaborating institutions collected whole blood in K2EDTA tubes following their own protocols. For TCRbeta analysis, collaborator samples were shipped as frozen whole blood, as isolated PBMCs, or as DNA extracted from either sample type. This record comes from a study of blood T cell repertoires in COVID-19 (dated by TCRdb to 2019 to 2021). Looking at the study overall: The collaborator samples originated in the United States, Italy and Spain and spanned the acute and convalescent phases of COVID-19. Where available, HLA class I and class II types were obtained from metadata supplied by the sample provider rather than from assay-based typing. Deeply sampled blood TCRbeta repertoires from subjects exposed to, actively infected with, or recovered from COVID-19 were included in the dataset. A de-identified subject ID, COVID-19 status, age in years and sex were almost always included in the sample metadata. The material from the prospective study consisted of cDNA or gDNA derived from T cells, B-cell-depleted T cells, or PBMCs. Samples came from the ongoing ImmuneRACE study (first 160 participants) plus 1,254 subjects from 6 global collaborators. The repertoires were released in a freely available public database intended as a resource for research on the immune response to SARS-CoV-2.

Summary of the overall study and its limitations: The amount of clinical and demographic metadata varied by source and participant and was provided uncurated.

Rearrangement joined TRBV4-3 to TRBJ2-1; the D gene remains uncertain. The TCR originated in a man aged 45-65 years with acute or convalescent COVID-19. The sequenced material came from peripheral blood. The CDR3 region: CASSQALLNEQFF. The DNA reads as follows: TGCGCCAGCAGCCAGGCTCTCTTGAATGAGCAGTTCTTC.